This T cell receptor beta chain was observed in a study of molecular identifiers for immune sequencing clone quantification. Losses at the gene ends were 2 bases for V and 6 bases for J; bases not matched to a gene: 3. The CDR3 has 15 amino acids. CDR1 and CDR2 (germline): LNHDA, SQIVND (reference sequence). TCRdb recomputed calls from the PCR reads with MiXCR, one row per CDR3 protein. The sample shows about 640,000 distinct CDR3 sequences, approximately 20% of them seen only once. Sequences were obtained from naive CD8+ T cells from blood, with Jurkat cell RNA spiked in. Indicated subset: FACS-sorted CD8+CD4-CCR7+CD45RA+ naive T cells. The chain recombines TRBV19 with TRBJ2-4, with TRBD1 identical over 11 bases. This clonotype was obtained from a human donor in good health. Some libraries in this study had Jurkat cell RNA spiked in. This CDR3 reads CASSILGTGGNIQYF. CDR3 nucleotides: TGTGCCAGTAGTATATTAGGGACAGGGGGAAACATTCAGTACTTC.